These 27 T cell receptor beta chains share one sample of origin, sequenced in a study of PD-L1 blockade in urothelial cancer. Time point: peripheral blood 6 weeks after treatment start. This table comes from immunoSEQ multiplex PCR, and its TCRdb copy is limited to in-frame clones, with some not included. Among roughly 120,000 clones, about 89% were seen once, and the ten largest hold about 1.5%. This specimen was PBMCs, taken around atezolizumab (anti-PD-L1) treatment. Source of these receptors: a man in his 60s with urothelial cancer.

The rearrangement links TRBV6-5 to TRBJ1-5; D remains ambiguous. Germline CDR1 MNHEY, CDR2 SVGAGI. V lost 2 bases and J lost 4, with 9 bases in between. The CDR3 runs to 14 residues. The CDR3, as DNA: TGTGCCAGCAGTTACGGGCTCACAAATCAGCCCCAGCATTTT. It yields the protein CASSYGLTNQPQHF.

V gene TRBV19 combines with J gene TRBJ2-3, with 8 positions matching TRBD2. Germline V gene sequence: CDR1 LNHDA, CDR2 SQIVND (reference sequence). With V trimmed by 1 base and J by 0 bases, 3 bases remained unmatched. This CDR3 spans 16 amino acids. The CDR3 region has the DNA TGTGCCAGTAGTATAGTGGCGGGGGGTAGCACAGATACGCAGTATTTT. Residues: CASSIVAGGSTDTQYF.

The chain uses TRBV29-1 and TRBJ2-3; D is perhaps TRBD1 (5 bases). Trimming left V 5 bases short and J 3 bases short, with 18 bases between. This CDR3 spans 15 amino acids. Germline assignment: CDR1 SQVTM and CDR2 ANQGSEA. The CDR3 here is CSVTRRQGGTDTQYF. For the CDR3, the DNA is TGCAGCGTTACCCGAAGGCAGGGTGGGACAGATACGCAGTATTTT.

In its sample, this clone was seen once. This rearrangement joins TRBV28 to TRBJ1-5; no reliable D call. CDR1 and CDR2 (germline): MDHEN, SYDVKM. Trimming took off 6 bases at V and 1 base at J, with 7 bases between the two ends. This CDR3 is built from 13 residues. The CDR3 nucleotides read TGTGCCAGCAGGACACAAAGCAATCAGCCCCAGCATTTT. This sequence encodes CASRTQSNQPQHF.

The chain carries TRBV6-1 and TRBJ1-2; 7 bases align to TRBD1. From germline, CDR1 is MNHNS and CDR2 SASEGT. The CDR3 is 15 residues long. Losses at the gene ends were 7 bases for V and 8 bases for J; bases not matched to a gene: 16. CDR3 sequence: CASTPRGLYSTGYTF. The CDR3 DNA reads as TGTGCCAGCACCCCTAGGGGGCTATACAGTACCGGCTACACCTTC.

The chain is built from TRBV11-2 and TRBJ2-1; 9 nucleotides match TRBD1. CDR1 SGHAT and CDR2 FQNNGV come from the germline V gene. This CDR3 is 16 amino acids long. V lost 5 bases and J lost 0; bases outside the gene matches: 5. This CDR3 is CASSIGQGRSYNEQFF. DNA of the CDR3: TGTGCCAGCAGCATTGGACAGGGGCGCTCCTACAATGAGCAGTTCTTC.

The genes are TRBV9 and TRBJ2-1; unclear D gene. The CDR3 spans 14 residues. Per germline, CDR1 SGDLS and CDR2 YYNGEE. V lost 3 bases and J lost 8, with 15 bases in between. The CDR3 region has the DNA TGTGCCAGCAGCGAGGTCTTAGCCTCCTATGAGCAGTTCTTC. This gives the protein CASSEVLASYEQFF.

This chain connects TRBV7-9 to TRBJ2-1; D uncertain. CDR1 is SEHNR and CDR2 is FQNEAQ in the germline V gene (reference sequence). This CDR3 has 13 amino acids. The ends were cut back, 1 base at V and 6 bases at J, with 7 bases in the middle. Here the CDR3 DNA reads TGTGCCAGCAGCTTAGGAGCGTCCAATGAGCAGTTCTTC. It codes for CASSLGASNEQFF.

This chain connects TRBV7-9 to TRBJ2-1, with 8 bases that match TRBD1. Germline V gene sequence: CDR1 SEHNR, CDR2 FQNEAQ (reference sequence). J gave up 3 bases and V 5 bases, and 6 bases lay outside the gene matches. The CDR3 extends over 15 amino acids. The CDR3 sequence: CASSPTGAGYNEQFF. The CDR3, as DNA: TGTGCCAGCAGCCCGACAGGGGCTGGCTACAATGAGCAGTTCTTC.

The chain has TRBV7-9 and TRBJ2-7, with D unclear. CDR1 and CDR2 from the germline V gene are SEHNR and FQNEAQ (reference sequence). The CDR3 length is 14 residues. V lost 2 bases to trimming and J lost 3 bases, with 11 bases between them. CDR3 in amino acids: CASSLTADLYEQYF. In DNA, the CDR3 is TGTGCCAGCAGCTTAACGGCGGATCTCTACGAGCAGTACTTC.

The V and J genes are TRBV6-1 and TRBJ1-2, with 7 nucleotides matching TRBD1. Germline CDR1 reads MNHNS; CDR2 reads SASEGT. CDR3 length: 14 residues. After removal of 6 bases from V and 2 bases from J, the junction contained 6 bases not matched to a gene. This chain's CDR3 is CASRAGQLNYGYTF. CDR3 in DNA: TGTGCCAGCAGGGCGGGACAGCTAAACTATGGCTACACCTTC.

The V call is TRBV6-5, the J call TRBJ2-5, with 12 nucleotides matching TRBD2. V trimming: 6 bases; J trimming: 5 bases; junction bases outside the gene matches: 7. Germline assignment: CDR1 MNHEY and CDR2 SVGAGI. This CDR3 region has 15 residues. CDR3 DNA: TGTGCCAGCAGAAGGACTAGCGGGATGAGGGAGACCCAGTACTTC. Protein: CASRRTSGMRETQYF.

V usage is TRBV19 and J usage is TRBJ2-7; 8 nucleotides agree with TRBD1. Trimming took 2 bases from V and 0 from J; bases not matched to a gene: 9. Germline values: CDR1 LNHDA, CDR2 SQIVND (reference sequence). CDR3 size: 17 residues. CDR3 in DNA: TGTGCCAGTAGTATAAGGGCCCGGGACAGGTTCTCCTACGAGCAGTACTTC. It is translated as CASSIRARDRFSYEQYF.

The chain couples TRBV19 to TRBJ1-5; D gene unclear. V lost 6 bases, J lost 8 bases, and 11 bases lay in between. Per the germline V gene, CDR1 is LNHDA and CDR2 is SQIVND (reference sequence). The CDR3 runs to 12 residues. This CDR3 is CASSLTAEPQHF. DNA for the CDR3: TGTGCCAGTAGCCTTACAGCGGAGCCCCAGCATTTT. Full variable domain (rest looked up from reference TRBV19 and TRBJ1-5): DGGITQSPKYLFRKEGQNVTLSCEQNLNHDAMYWYRQDPGQGLRLIYYSQIVNDFQKGDIAEGYSVSREKKESFPLTVTSAQKNPTAFYLCASSLTAEPQHFGDGTRLSIL.

The rearrangement joins TRBV4-2 to TRBJ2-7, with D perhaps TRBD1 (6 bases). Germline CDR1 is LGHNA and CDR2 is YNFKEQ. This CDR3 comprises 14 residues. V lost 1 base to trimming and J lost 2 bases, with 9 bases between them. As DNA, the CDR3 is TGTGCCAGCAGCCAAGGAAAGGGGGCCTACGAGCAGTACTTC. The encoded protein is CASSQGKGAYEQYF.

The V and J genes are TRBV7-2 and TRBJ1-3; TRBD1 matches 10 bases. This CDR3 is 16 amino acids long. Trimming removed 4 bases from V and 4 bases from J; junction bases left unmatched: 7. In germline, CDR1 is SGHTA, CDR2 FQGNSA. The CDR3 protein is CASSSTTGGFGNTIYF. CDR3 coding DNA: TGTGCCAGCAGCTCTACGACAGGGGGCTTCGGAAACACCATATATTTT.

For this clone: Other nucleotide sequences in the sample specify the same CDR3. This chain connects TRBV9 to TRBJ1-3, with unresolved D. This CDR3 is built from 14 residues. The ends were cut back, 7 bases at V and 4 bases at J, with 15 bases in the middle. Germline lookup yields CDR1 SGDLS and CDR2 YYNGEE. CDR3 residues: CASSREGSGNTIYF. As DNA, the CDR3 is TGTGCCAGCTCCCGGGAGGGTTCGGGAAACACCATATATTTT.

The rearrangement links TRBV6-6 to TRBJ2-1; a weak D match, TRBD2 (6 bases). The CDR3 is 14 residues long. The V gene's germline CDR1 is MNHNY and CDR2 SVGAGI (reference sequence). The V end was cut by 6 bases, the J end by 10 bases, with 19 bases between. CDR3 DNA sequence: TGTGCCAGCAGACACCGGGACTGGGGCGGAGAGCAGTTCTTC. Translated, it gives CASRHRDWGGEQFF.

The chain carries TRBV5-1 and TRBJ1-1; no reliable D call. This CDR3 region has 16 residues. Trimming took off 0 bases at V and 0 bases at J, with 12 bases between the two ends. Germline V CDR1 and CDR2: SGHRS, YFSETQ. CDR3 region: CASSLGSTRVNTEAFF. CDR3 coding DNA: TGCGCCAGCAGCTTGGGGTCAACTCGGGTGAACACTGAAGCTTTCTTT. Looking up the rest from reference TRBV5-1 and TRBJ1-1 gives the full variable domain: KAGVTQTPRYLIKTRGQQVTLSCSPISGHRSVSWYQQTPGQGLQFLFEYFSETQRNKGNFPGRFSGRQFSNSRSEMNVSTLELGDSALYLCASSLGSTRVNTEAFFGQGTRLTVV.

This chain uses TRBV6-1 with TRBJ2-7, with D tentatively TRBD1 (6 bases). The germline V and J ends were trimmed by 2 bases and 2 bases, with 19 bases remaining between them. Germline lookup yields CDR1 MNHNS and CDR2 SASEGT. This CDR3 spans 17 amino acids. In DNA, the CDR3 is TGTGCCAGCAGTGAATCTCTTACAGGGAGAAGACCCTACGAGCAGTACTTC. It codes for CASSESLTGRRPYEQYF.

The chain joins TRBV5-5 to TRBJ1-1; a weak D match, TRBD1 (6 bases). The CDR3 extends over 15 amino acids. Germline CDR1 is SGHKS and CDR2 is YYEKEE (reference sequence). Trimming left V 4 bases short and J 0 bases short, with 13 bases between. The CDR3 loop is CASSGGGPMNTEAFF. The CDR3 DNA follows: TGTGCCAGCAGCGGCGGGGGGCCTATGAACACTGAAGCTTTCTTT.

This chain links TRBV2 with TRBJ1-1; D not resolved. The ends were cut back, 7 bases at V and 0 bases at J, with 18 bases in the middle. The CDR3 contains 16 residues. From germline, CDR1 is SNHLY and CDR2 FYNNEI. Here the CDR3 DNA reads TGTGCCAGCACCCGCGGGGTAGGCAGCATGAACACTGAAGCTTTCTTT. Amino acids: CASTRGVGSMNTEAFF.

The chain employs TRBV4-1 and TRBJ1-5; D gene ambiguous. Between the trimmed V and J ends, which lost 0 bases and 16 bases, there was a span of 16 bases. Germline-derived CDR1 and CDR2 are MGHRA and YSYEKL. The length of the CDR3 is 13 residues. The CDR3 DNA is TGCGCCAGCAGCCAAGATCGTGGCACGAATGAACATTTT. This codes for CASSQDRGTNEHF.

This chain joins TRBV15 and TRBJ2-5; 15 bases match TRBD2. V lost 5 bases to trimming and J lost 5 bases; unmatched junction nucleotides: 9. This CDR3 is built from 17 residues. The V gene's germline CDR1 is LNHNV and CDR2 YYDKDF (reference sequence). For the CDR3, the DNA is TGTGCCACCAGCGCCGGGACTAGCGGGAGGCCCCAGGAGACCCAGTACTTC. Protein: CATSAGTSGRPQETQYF.

CDR3 in amino acids: CASSMGSRGMDEQYF. The CDR3 DNA sequence: TGTGCCAGTAGTATGGGAAGTAGAGGGATGGACGAGCAGTACTTC. The chain employs TRBV19 and TRBJ2-7; TRBD2 might be the D (5 bases). Germline assignment: CDR1 LNHDA and CDR2 SQIVND (reference sequence). The CDR3 contains 15 residues. The ends were cut back, 3 bases at V and 5 bases at J, with 17 bases in the middle. Based on the CDR3 plus reference TRBV19 and TRBJ2-7, the full variable domain is DGGITQSPKYLFRKEGQNVTLSCEQNLNHDAMYWYRQDPGQGLRLIYYSQIVNDFQKGDIAEGYSVSREKKESFPLTVTSAQKNPTAFYLCASSMGSRGMDEQYFGPGTRLTVT.

The chain is built from TRBV5-4 and TRBJ2-5; TRBD2 matches at 8 bases. The CDR3 sequence is 16 residues long. The germline gives CDR1 SGHNT, CDR2 YYREEE (reference sequence). J was trimmed by 5 bases and V by 6 bases; bases with no gene match: 15. The CDR3 spells CASTPEGGGHKETQYF. The CDR3 DNA sequence: TGTGCCAGCACCCCTGAGGGCGGGGGGCACAAGGAGACCCAGTACTTC.

The gene calls are TRBV7-2 and TRBJ1-5; no firm D call. Germline-derived CDR1 and CDR2 are SGHTA and FQGNSA. The CDR3 extends over 14 amino acids. The germline V and J ends were trimmed by 4 bases and 2 bases, with 9 bases remaining between them. This CDR3 reads CASSWGVGNQPQHF. In DNA, the CDR3 is TGTGCCAGCAGCTGGGGAGTAGGCAATCAGCCCCAGCATTTT.